A single sample is the source of the 20 T cell receptor beta chains below, sequenced in a study of cytomegalovirus exposure and HLA in healthy donors. TCRdb's table, derived via immunoSEQ multiplex PCR, lists solely in-frame clones and lacks some. The repertoire holds 150,000 to 200,000 clones, with roughly 81% as singletons. Sequenced: PBMCs. Source of these receptors: a woman younger than 45 in good health and CMV-seronegative.

The chain links TRBV6-5 to TRBJ1-1, with 7 positions matching TRBD1. With 5 bases clipped from V and 0 bases from J, the junction kept 3 bases outside the gene matches. The CDR3 loop spans 14 amino acids. CDR1 MNHEY and CDR2 SVGAGI come from the germline V gene. The CDR3, as DNA: TGTGCCAGCAGTCGGGACAGACTGAACACTGAAGCTTTCTTT. Translating it yields CASSRDRLNTEAFF.

This clone was picked up a small number of times. The rearrangement links TRBV30 to TRBJ1-2; D is unclear. Trimming cost V 8 bases and J 4 bases, with 14 bases left between them. The CDR3 covers 12 residues. Germline V lookup: CDR1 GTSNPN, CDR2 SVGIG (reference sequence). This CDR3 reads CARTRGGYGYTF. DNA for the CDR3: TGTGCCCGGACCCGAGGCGGCTATGGCTACACCTTC. The full variable domain, its missing parts supplied by reference TRBV30 and TRBJ1-2, is SQTIHQWPATLVQPVGSPLSLECTVEGTSNPNLYWYRQAAGRGLQLLFYSVGIGQISSEVPQNLSASRPQDRQFILSSKKLLLSDSGFYLCARTRGGYGYTFGSGTRLTVV.

The V gene is TRBV7-8, the J gene TRBJ1-4; 9 bases are a match to TRBD1. This CDR3 spans 16 amino acids. V was clipped by 5 bases and J by 3 bases; unmatched bases: 7. Germline values: CDR1 SGHVS, CDR2 FQNEAQ. The CDR3 DNA reads as TGTGCCAGCAGCCCTACTCGGGACAGGGCTAATGAAAAACTGTTTTTT. Residues: CASSPTRDRANEKLFF. Combining the CDR3 with reference TRBV7-8 and TRBJ1-4 gives the whole variable domain GAGVSQSPRYKVAKRGQDVALRCDPISGHVSLFWYQQALGQGPEFLTYFQNEAQLDKSGLPSDRFFAERPEGSVSTLKIQRTQQEDSAVYLCASSPTRDRANEKLFFGSGTQLSVL.

This clone has more than one count but fewer than ten. The chain uses TRBV2 and TRBJ1-1; possibly TRBD1 for D (6 bases). The CDR3 consists of 13 residues. Germline V CDR1 and CDR2: SNHLY, FYNNEI. V was cut by 7 bases and J by 7 bases, with 16 bases left in between. DNA for the CDR3: TGTGCCAGCACCGTCCTCGAGGACAGTGAAGCTTTCTTT. Translating gives CASTVLEDSEAFF. Complete variable domain (other parts from reference TRBV2 and TRBJ1-1): EPEVTQTPSHQVTQMGQEVILRCVPISNHLYFYWYRQILGQKVEFLVSFYNNEISEKSEIFDDQFSVERPDGSNFTLKIRSTKLEDSAMYFCASTVLEDSEAFFGQGTRLTVV.

This clone showed up just a few times. The chain carries TRBV2 and TRBJ2-1; D is perhaps TRBD2 (6 bases). V dropped 7 bases and J dropped 0 bases, with 13 bases sitting between them. Germline CDR1 is SNHLY and CDR2 is FYNNEI. The CDR3 spans 15 residues. The CDR3 DNA is TGTGCCAGCACCCGAGGAGGGGCCTCCTACAATGAGCAGTTCTTC. Its translation is CASTRGGASYNEQFF.

This sequence joins TRBV12-5 and TRBJ2-6; D is unclear. CDR3 length: 16 amino acids. Trimming stripped 2 bases from V and 0 bases from J, with 8 bases between. The germline CDR1 and CDR2 sequences are LGHNT and FRNRAP. The CDR3 DNA is TGTGCTAGTGGTTTGAGCCCTTCCTCTGGGGCCAACGTCCTGACTTTC. Amino acids: CASGLSPSSGANVLTF.

The V gene is TRBV9, the J gene TRBJ1-4; D unresolved. The length of the CDR3 is 15 residues. The V end was cut by 2 bases, the J end by 6 bases, with 14 bases between. Per germline, CDR1 SGDLS and CDR2 YYNGEE. The CDR3 sequence is CASSVSPTGDEKLFF. The CDR3 nucleotides are TGTGCCAGCAGCGTTTCTCCTACCGGAGATGAAAAACTGTTTTTT. The variable domain in full, with the rest retrieved from reference TRBV9 and TRBJ1-4, is DSGVTQTPKHLITATGQRVTLRCSPRSGDLSVYWYQQSLDQGLQFLIQYYNGEERAKGNILERFSAQQFPDLHSELNLSSLELGDSALYFCASSVSPTGDEKLFFGSGTQLSVL.

The chain employs TRBV5-1 and TRBJ1-4; TRBD1 agrees at 9 bases. V was clipped by 3 bases and J by 8 bases; unmatched bases: 2. Germline loops: CDR1 SGHRS, CDR2 YFSETQ. The CDR3 spans 13 residues. CDR3 loop: CASSSGTGEKLFF. CDR3 DNA sequence: TGCGCCAGCAGCTCCGGGACAGGGGAAAAACTGTTTTTT.

J is TRBJ2-2 and V is TRBV30, with D unresolved. The germline gives CDR1 GTSNPN, CDR2 SVGIG (reference sequence). This CDR3 comprises 11 residues. Trimming pared 8 bases from V and 2 bases from J, leaving 6 bases between. This chain's CDR3 is CAISNTGELFF. CDR3 sequence (DNA): TGTGCCATCTCCAACACCGGGGAGCTGTTTTTT.

Comments on this clone: One junction end does not reproduce the germline sequence, and a read error may be involved. V and J are TRBV11-2 and TRBJ2-7; 12 bases align to TRBD1. From germline, CDR1 is SGHAT and CDR2 FQNNGV. The CDR3 runs 14 residues. CDR3 nucleotides: TGTGCCAGCAGCTTTTCCGGGACAGGGGGCGCGAGTCTCTTC. Protein product: CASSFSGTGGASLF. The full variable domain, rest sourced from reference TRBV11-2 and TRBJ2-7, is EAGVAQSPRYKIIEKRQSVAFWCNPISGHATLYWYQQILGQGPKLLIQFQNNGVVDDSQLPKDRFSAERLKGVDSTLKIQPAKLEDSAVYLCASSFSGTGGASLFGPGTRLTVT.

This chain uses TRBV5-1 with TRBJ2-5, with TRBD2 identical over 9 bases. Germline CDR1 reads SGHRS; CDR2 reads YFSETQ. The CDR3 sequence is 17 residues long. V shed 1 base and J 1 base; nucleotides not matched to a gene: 8. CDR3 nucleotide sequence: TGCGCCAGCAGCTTGCCGAGCGGCGGGAGGGCCCAAGAGACCCAGTACTTC. Its translation: CASSLPSGGRAQETQYF.

This chain uses TRBV18 with TRBJ2-1, with 12 bases identical to TRBD1. Germline trimming cut 4 bases from V and 6 bases from J; bases unmatched to any gene: 7. Germline CDR1 reads KGHSH; CDR2 reads LQKENI. This CDR3 has 16 amino acids. CDR3 loop: CASSRPRDRGRNEQFF. The CDR3 nucleotides read TGTGCCAGCTCACGGCCCCGGGACAGGGGGCGCAATGAGCAGTTCTTC.

This chain joins TRBV7-2 and TRBJ2-1; 11 bases are shared with TRBD2. Germline CDR1 SGHTA, CDR2 FQGNSA. V trimming: 5 bases; J trimming: 6 bases; junction bases outside the gene matches: 15. The CDR3 is 18 residues long. In nucleotides, the CDR3 is TGTGCCAGCAGCCAAGAAGTATCACTTGGACTAGCGGGCAATGAGCAGTTCTTC. Translation: CASSQEVSLGLAGNEQFF.

The rearrangement joins TRBV5-6 to TRBJ2-7, with 7 bases aligning to TRBD2. J was trimmed by 3 bases and V by 7 bases; bases with no gene match: 7. This CDR3 region has 13 residues. The germline CDR1 and CDR2 sequences are SGHDT and YYEEEE. The CDR3 DNA follows: TGTGCCAGCTGGGGAAAGCGGGGCTACGAGCAGTACTTC. Encoded protein: CASWGKRGYEQYF.

The J gene is TRBJ2-5, the V gene TRBV6-1; 9 nucleotides line up with TRBD1. Germline assignment: CDR1 MNHNS and CDR2 SASEGT. The CDR3 spans 15 residues. The J segment lost 4 bases and the V segment lost 4 bases, leaving 7 bases of the junction unmatched. Here the CDR3 DNA reads TGTGCCAGCAGTGGGTACAGGGGGCAGACAGAGACCCAGTACTTC. Its translation is CASSGYRGQTETQYF.

The rearrangement links TRBV6-1 to TRBJ2-7; the D gene is possibly TRBD1 (5 bases). The germline V gene has CDR1 MNHNS and CDR2 SASEGT. Trimming removed 6 bases from V and 2 bases from J, with 17 bases in between. The CDR3 contains 15 residues. Here the CDR3 reads CASSPFSQATYEQYF. The CDR3 nucleotides read TGTGCCAGCAGCCCCTTCTCACAGGCGACCTACGAGCAGTACTTC.

The V call is TRBV6-1, the J call TRBJ1-5, with 9 bases aligning to TRBD1. This CDR3 comprises 15 residues. Germline V lookup: CDR1 MNHNS, CDR2 SASEGT. V lost 10 bases and J lost 0; bases outside the gene matches: 7. CDR3 bases: TGTGCCACCGACAAGGACAGGGGTAGCAATCAGCCCCAGCATTTT. Translated: CATDKDRGSNQPQHF.

V and J are TRBV28 and TRBJ1-1; 7 bases agree with TRBD1. Germline V gene data show CDR1 as MDHEN and CDR2 as SYDVKM. V shed 7 bases and J 1 base; nucleotides not matched to a gene: 9. This CDR3 has 15 amino acids. CDR3 amino acids: CASTAGTAKNTEAFF. CDR3 nucleotide sequence: TGTGCCAGCACCGCGGGGACAGCTAAGAACACTGAAGCTTTCTTT.

This chain connects TRBV10-1 to TRBJ2-2; D remains ambiguous. The CDR3 loop spans 15 amino acids. Germline lookup yields CDR1 WNHNN and CDR2 SYGVQD (reference sequence). Trimming left V 3 bases short and J 1 base short, with 9 bases between. CDR3 sequence reads: CASSDLTGNTGELFF. The CDR3 DNA sequence: TGCGCCAGCAGTGATCTGACGGGGAACACCGGGGAGCTGTTTTTT.

This rearrangement joins TRBV5-4 to TRBJ2-5; 7 positions agree with TRBD2. The trim removed 5 bases at V and 1 base at J, leaving 8 bases unmatched. The CDR3 contains 15 residues. Germline values: CDR1 SGHNT, CDR2 YYREEE (reference sequence). This CDR3 reads CASSGAGAGQETQYF. CDR3 DNA sequence: TGTGCCAGCAGTGGGGCGGGAGCAGGCCAAGAGACCCAGTACTTC.